One sample yielded the 16 T cell receptor beta chains listed below, sequenced in a study of blood T cell repertoires in COVID-19. The data were produced by immunoSEQ multiplex PCR, yet TCRdb's version contains in-frame clones alone and is incomplete. The profile shows just under 150,000 clones, around nine tenths of them singletons. The sample taken for sequencing was peripheral blood. These receptors were obtained from a human donor in a cohort sampled during active COVID-19.

The rearrangement joins TRBV5-6 to TRBJ2-7; a weak D match, TRBD2 (5 bases). CDR1 and CDR2 (germline): SGHDT, YYEEEE. The ends were cut back, 0 bases at V and 8 bases at J, with 15 bases in the middle. The CDR3 extends over 14 amino acids. CDR3: CASSLGVSGSQQYF. CDR3 bases: TGTGCCAGCAGCTTGGGGGTTTCGGGATCGCAGCAGTACTTC. The complete variable domain, with remaining parts taken from reference TRBV5-6 and TRBJ2-7, reads DAGVTQSPTHLIKTRGQQVTLRCSPKSGHDTVSWYQQALGQGPQFIFQYYEEEERQRGNFPDRFSGHQFPNYSSELNVNALLLGDSALYLCASSLGVSGSQQYFGPGTRLTVT.

The count of this clone is one. The chain uses TRBV18 and TRBJ2-7, with 8 bases fitting TRBD1. V lost 3 bases to trimming and J lost 4 bases; unmatched junction nucleotides: 5. CDR3 length: 14 amino acids. From germline, CDR1 is KGHSH and CDR2 LQKENI. The CDR3 nucleotides read TGTGCCAGCTCACCGCGACAGGGGAGGTACGAGCAGTACTTC. Protein product: CASSPRQGRYEQYF. Variable domain in full (rest from reference TRBV18 and TRBJ2-7): NAGVMQNPRHLVRRRGQEARLRCSPMKGHSHVYWYRQLPEEGLKFMVYLQKENIIDESGMPKERFSAEFPKEGPSILRIQQVVRGDSAAYFCASSPRQGRYEQYFGPGTRLTVT.

The rearrangement joins TRBV19 to TRBJ2-3; D possibly corresponds to TRBD2 (6 bases). CDR1 is LNHDA and CDR2 is SQIVND in the germline V gene (reference sequence). Trimming cost V 7 bases and J 8 bases, with 19 bases left between them. The CDR3 extends over 14 amino acids. For the CDR3, the DNA is TGTGCCAGTATTGGCGGAGGGACCCTCAGTACGCAGTATTTT. Translation gives CASIGGGTLSTQYF.

This clone was seen only once. This rearrangement joins TRBV15 to TRBJ1-4, with 10 positions matching TRBD1. The CDR3 runs 16 residues. V was pared by 1 base and J by 5 bases, with 4 bases of the junction left unmatched. CDR1 is LNHNV, CDR2 YYDKDF, per germline (reference sequence). CDR3 sequence: CATSRGKGQGNEKLFF. The CDR3 nucleotides are TGTGCCACCAGCAGAGGAAAGGGACAGGGGAATGAAAAACTGTTTTTT.

V gene TRBV7-3 combines with J gene TRBJ2-1; 9 nucleotides agree with TRBD1. There are 15 residues in the CDR3. The V gene's germline CDR1 is SGHTA and CDR2 FQGTGA. J was trimmed by 4 bases and V by 5 bases; bases with no gene match: 6. Here the CDR3 DNA reads TGTGCCAGCAGCCCGGGACAGGGATGGTACAATGAGCAGTTCTTC. It is translated as CASSPGQGWYNEQFF.

The chain carries TRBV4-3 and TRBJ2-5, with 10 positions matching TRBD1. Germline lookup yields CDR1 LGHNA and CDR2 YSLEER. J lost 5 bases, V lost 4 bases, and 7 bases had no gene match. The CDR3 runs to 15 residues. Here the CDR3 reads CASSLRQGAAETQYF. The DNA for the CDR3 is TGCGCCAGCAGCCTGAGACAGGGGGCGGCGGAGACCCAGTACTTC.

This chain links TRBV5-1 with TRBJ1-1; 8 positions agree with TRBD1. Per the germline V gene, CDR1 is SGHRS and CDR2 is YFSETQ. The J segment lost 5 bases and the V segment lost 1 base, leaving 4 bases of the junction unmatched. The CDR3 is made up of 14 amino acids. The CDR3 is CASSLQGAHTEAFF. CDR3 DNA: TGCGCCAGCAGCTTGCAGGGGGCGCATACTGAAGCTTTCTTT.

V is TRBV7-9 and J is TRBJ1-4, with unresolved D. Trimming took off 5 bases at V and 11 bases at J, with 9 bases between the two ends. This CDR3 is built from 11 residues. Germline-derived CDR1 and CDR2 are SEHNR and FQNEAQ (reference sequence). DNA of the CDR3: TGTGCCAGCAGCCCCGAGGGTAAACTGTTTTTT. Protein: CASSPEGKLFF.

With regard to this clone: The same CDR3 also results from other DNA sequences found in this sample. The genes are TRBV5-1 and TRBJ2-5; 7 positions match TRBD2. Germline loops: CDR1 SGHRS, CDR2 YFSETQ. This CDR3 region has 12 residues. V trimming: 4 bases; J trimming: 5 bases; junction bases outside the gene matches: 2. The CDR3 coding sequence is TGCGCCAGCAGCCCCGGGGGGGAGACCCAGTACTTC. This gives the protein CASSPGGETQYF.

The chain carries TRBV5-1 and TRBJ2-5; 16 nucleotides match TRBD2. This CDR3 is built from 17 residues. The V gene's germline CDR1 is SGHRS and CDR2 YFSETQ. With 4 bases clipped from V and 2 bases from J, the junction kept 5 bases outside the gene matches. The CDR3 sequence: CASSQGLAGGRQETQYF. Here the CDR3 DNA reads TGCGCCAGCAGCCAGGGACTAGCGGGGGGGCGACAAGAGACCCAGTACTTC.

This clone was seen a few times. This chain uses TRBV3-1 (or the pseudogene TRBV3-2) with TRBJ2-7; perhaps TRBD2 as D (5 bases). Trimming shortened V by 4 bases and J by 9 bases, and 16 bases separated the two germline ends. Germline CDR1 LGHDT, CDR2 YNNKEL (reference sequence). The length of the CDR3 is 13 residues. The CDR3 region is CASSPVAGVLQYF. The CDR3, as DNA: TGTGCCAGCAGCCCCGTAGCCGGGGTGTTGCAGTACTTC.

This clone appeared a single time. The sample contains more than one DNA sequence encoding this CDR3. The chain is built from TRBV29-1 and TRBJ1-2, with D tentatively TRBD1 (5 bases). Trimming stripped 7 bases from V and 2 bases from J, with 11 bases between. The germline V gene encodes CDR1 SQVTM and CDR2 ANQGSEA. The CDR3 runs to 12 residues. Here the CDR3 DNA reads TGCAGCGCCAGTGGGGGGAACTATGGCTACACCTTC. As protein: CSASGGNYGYTF.

The V and J genes are TRBV2 and TRBJ2-1, with TRBD2 identical over 11 bases. Trimming took 7 bases from V and 6 from J; bases not matched to a gene: 8. CDR3 length: 15 residues. Looked up from germline, CDR1 is SNHLY and CDR2 is FYNNEI. The CDR3 protein is CASKETSGDVNEQFF. Written as DNA, the CDR3 is TGTGCCAGCAAGGAGACTAGCGGGGACGTCAATGAGCAGTTCTTC. Full variable domain (outside the CDR3, taken from reference TRBV2 and TRBJ2-1): EPEVTQTPSHQVTQMGQEVILRCVPISNHLYFYWYRQILGQKVEFLVSFYNNEISEKSEIFDDQFSVERPDGSNFTLKIRSTKLEDSAMYFCASKETSGDVNEQFFGPGTRLTVL.

This chain connects TRBV9 to TRBJ1-2, with 8 nucleotides matching TRBD1. The CDR3 runs 13 residues. V trimming: 3 bases; J trimming: 7 bases; junction bases outside the gene matches: 5. CDR1 is SGDLS, CDR2 YYNGEE, per germline. In DNA, the CDR3 is TGTGCCAGCAGCGCAGGACAGGGTAGTGGCTACACCTTC. It is translated as CASSAGQGSGYTF.

This clone was detected only a few times. This chain links TRBV7-6 with TRBJ2-5; 11 bases align to TRBD2. V trimming: 3 bases; J trimming: 3 bases; junction bases outside the gene matches: 3. The CDR3 consists of 15 residues. CDR1 is SGHVS, CDR2 FNYEAQ, per germline. The CDR3: CASSFIAGGEETQYF. CDR3 sequence (DNA): TGTGCCAGCAGCTTTATAGCGGGGGGGGAAGAGACCCAGTACTTC.

V and J are TRBV23-1 and TRBJ1-2, with a tentative D call TRBD1 (5 bases). TRBV23-1 is flagged as an ORF with uncertain function. The CDR3 contains 18 residues. Trimming removed 0 bases from V and 1 base from J, with 18 bases in between. Here the CDR3 reads CASSQSGMTVDFNYGYTF. The CDR3 DNA reads as TGCGCCAGCAGTCAATCGGGTATGACAGTCGACTTTAACTATGGCTACACCTTC.